A single sample is the source of the 2 T cell receptor beta chains below, sequenced in a study of beta chain features in type 1 diabetes. Reverse transcription of all isolated RNA meant that expressed TCRB transcripts were sequenced. Repertoires were generated with immunoSEQ multiplex PCR, while TCRdb's copy carries only in-frame clones and drops some. The sample yields about 42,000 clones, roughly 50% seen once. Sequencing used stem cell memory CD4+ T cells from blood. The receptors originated from a woman in her twenties or thirties in good health.

The J gene is TRBJ2-7, the V gene TRBV5-4, with TRBD2 matching over 10 bases. Germline loops: CDR1 SGHNT, CDR2 YYREEE (reference sequence). V lost 7 bases to trimming and J lost 3 bases; unmatched junction nucleotides: 10. CDR3 size: 15 residues. As DNA, the CDR3 is TGTGCCAGCGGGTCCTTAACTAGCGGGAACTACGAGCAGTACTTC. Translation gives CASGSLTSGNYEQYF.

This clone was picked up a small number of times. The genes are TRBV19 and TRBJ2-5, with TRBD2 identical over 7 bases. The CDR3 totals 15 residues. V gave up 4 bases and J gave up 5 bases; unmatched junction bases: 10. The germline V gene has CDR1 LNHDA and CDR2 SQIVND (reference sequence). In nucleotides, the CDR3 is TGTGCCAGTAGTAAACTAGCGACGGCAGGGGAGACCCAGTACTTC. Translating gives CASSKLATAGETQYF.